Below are 29 T cell receptor beta chains sequenced from a single sample in a study of blood T cell repertoires in COVID-19. TCRdb keeps only in-frame clones here, not all; method: immunoSEQ multiplex PCR. The sample yields over 150,000 clones, roughly 84% seen once. The specimen was PBMCs or T cells enriched from blood (not recorded which). These receptors all stem from a woman aged 50 to 60 who had recovered from COVID-19.

The table lists this clone with a few counts. The chain links TRBV29-1 to TRBJ1-4, with D unclear. Germline V gene lookup returns CDR1 SQVTM and CDR2 ANQGSEA. The CDR3 consists of 12 residues. V lost 4 bases, J lost 5 bases, and 8 bases lay in between. The CDR3 region is CSVGDLNEKLFF. The CDR3 nucleotides read TGCAGCGTTGGAGATTTAAATGAAAAACTGTTTTTT.

The chain carries TRBV6-6 and TRBJ1-5; D is ambiguous. Per germline, CDR1 MNHNY and CDR2 SVGAGI (reference sequence). The CDR3 has 12 amino acids. Trimming cost V 4 bases and J 3 bases, with 4 bases left between them. The CDR3 nucleotides are TGTGCCAGCAGTTCCCTCAATCAGCCCCAGCATTTT. It translates to CASSSLNQPQHF.

This chain connects TRBV29-1 to TRBJ1-1; 7 positions agree with TRBD1. The germline V gene encodes CDR1 SQVTM and CDR2 ANQGSEA. The CDR3 runs to 12 residues. V trimming: 4 bases; J trimming: 2 bases; junction bases outside the gene matches: 1. CDR3 DNA sequence: TGCAGCGTTGGACAGGGAAACACTGAAGCTTTCTTT. Translated: CSVGQGNTEAFF.

V usage is TRBV7-9 and J usage is TRBJ2-3; 9 bases match TRBD2. The CDR3 is made up of 15 amino acids. The germline CDR1 and CDR2 sequences are SEHNR and FQNEAQ (reference sequence). V lost 3 bases, J lost 1 base, and 2 bases stayed unmatched. The CDR3 nucleotides are TGTGCCAGCAGCTTGAGGACTAGCGGCACAGATACGCAGTATTTT. Encoded protein: CASSLRTSGTDTQYF.

The CDR3 DNA follows: TGTGCCTGGAGTGTACCCCCCCGGTTGAACACTGAAGCTTTCTTT. Translated: CAWSVPPRLNTEAFF. The gene calls are TRBV30 and TRBJ1-1; D is undetermined. Trimming removed 0 bases from V and 0 bases from J, with 11 bases in between. Germline loops: CDR1 GTSNPN, CDR2 SVGIG (reference sequence). There are 15 residues in the CDR3.

The chain carries TRBV11-3 and TRBJ2-1, with D perhaps TRBD2 (5 bases). Trimming took off 1 base at V and 6 bases at J, with 13 bases between the two ends. The CDR3 consists of 15 residues. Per the germline V gene, CDR1 is SGHNT and CDR2 is YENEEA. CDR3 bases: TGTGCCAGCAGCTTAGGACCGGTCGAGGGCAATGAGCAGTTCTTC. Its translation: CASSLGPVEGNEQFF.

The chain carries TRBV5-1 and TRBJ2-1; 8 nucleotides align to TRBD2. The CDR3 is 16 residues long. V was clipped by 7 bases and J by 10 bases; unmatched bases: 19. Germline CDR1 SGHRS, CDR2 YFSETQ. The CDR3 region has the DNA TGCGCCAGCCTTCAGGCGGGGGGAGGGACACAATCCGAGCAGTTCTTC. Translating it yields CASLQAGGGTQSEQFF.

The V call is TRBV5-1, the J call TRBJ2-7; possible D gene TRBD2, 6 bases. Germline values: CDR1 SGHRS, CDR2 YFSETQ. The CDR3 sequence is 16 residues long. Deletions cut 0 bases from V and 3 bases from J, with 16 bases between. CDR3 region: CASSLAMAGRSYEQYF. CDR3 coding DNA: TGCGCCAGCAGCTTGGCCATGGCAGGGAGGAGCTACGAGCAGTACTTC.

This CDR3 is CASSSVRGSPLHF. In DNA form, the CDR3 reads TGTGCCAGCAGTTCAGTTCGCGGTTCACCCCTCCACTTT. The chain joins TRBV27 to TRBJ1-6, with unresolved D. CDR1 and CDR2 (germline): MNHEY, SMNVEV (reference sequence). Trimming removed 4 bases from V and 9 bases from J, with 10 bases in between. This CDR3 comprises 13 residues.

This clone was observed once. V and J are TRBV5-1 and TRBJ1-1, with 10 bases that match TRBD1. From germline, CDR1 is SGHRS and CDR2 YFSETQ. CDR3 length: 14 residues. V lost 3 bases to trimming and J lost 2 bases; unmatched junction nucleotides: 1. In DNA, the CDR3 is TGCGCCAGCAGCTCGACAGGGGGCAACACTGAAGCTTTCTTT. Protein: CASSSTGGNTEAFF.

This clone was seen just once. The V call is TRBV27, the J call TRBJ2-1; a weak D match, TRBD1 (6 bases). The V end lost 3 bases, the J end lost 5 bases, and 17 bases lay between the germline ends. CDR1 and CDR2 from the germline V gene are MNHEY and SMNVEV (reference sequence). The CDR3 contains 16 residues. This CDR3 reads CASSFLQGKGHNEQFF. CDR3 sequence (DNA): TGTGCCAGCAGTTTCCTACAGGGAAAGGGCCACAATGAGCAGTTCTTC.

The chain couples TRBV19 to TRBJ2-5; D is undetermined. The CDR3 spans 15 residues. The V and J ends lost 0 bases and 4 bases respectively, with 12 bases between them. Germline assignment: CDR1 LNHDA and CDR2 SQIVND (reference sequence). The CDR3 sequence is CASSIDVSRRETQYF. CDR3 DNA sequence: TGTGCCAGTAGTATAGATGTTAGCCGACGAGAGACCCAGTACTTC. Full variable domain (missing parts from reference TRBV19 and TRBJ2-5): DGGITQSPKYLFRKEGQNVTLSCEQNLNHDAMYWYRQDPGQGLRLIYYSQIVNDFQKGDIAEGYSVSREKKESFPLTVTSAQKNPTAFYLCASSIDVSRRETQYFGPGTRLLVL.

This clone was seen just once. The J gene is TRBJ2-1, the V gene TRBV18, with 9 positions matching TRBD2. J gave up 6 bases and V 3 bases, and 3 bases lay outside the gene matches. From germline, CDR1 is KGHSH and CDR2 LQKENI. The CDR3 is made up of 14 amino acids. The CDR3 coding sequence is TGTGCCAGCTCACCGGAAGCGGGAGGCAATGAGCAGTTCTTC. Protein product: CASSPEAGGNEQFF.

V and J are TRBV3-1 (or the pseudogene TRBV3-2) and TRBJ1-6; D gene unclear. The V gene lost 1 base and the J gene lost 8 bases, with 15 bases spanning the gap. CDR3 length equals 16 residues. CDR1 and CDR2 from the germline V gene are LGHDT and YNNKEL (reference sequence). The CDR3 nucleotides are TGTGCCAGCAGCCAAGGAGGCAGTTCCACCTATTCACCCCTCCACTTT. Translation: CASSQGGSSTYSPLHF.

The CDR3 is CASSQVGQGFNEQYF. CDR3 bases: TGTGCCAGCAGCCAGGTGGGACAGGGATTCAACGAGCAGTACTTC. V is TRBV27 and J is TRBJ2-7; 9 bases are a match to TRBD1. Germline lookup yields CDR1 MNHEY and CDR2 SMNVEV (reference sequence). This CDR3 contains 15 residues. V was clipped by 6 bases and J by 5 bases; unmatched bases: 11.

The rearrangement uses TRBV21-1 and TRBJ2-7; TRBD2, the table's D call, lacks a check against the DNA. TRBV21-1 is reported as a pseudogene. This CDR3 has 13 residues. The CDR3 here is CASSEKREAEQYF. CDR3 coding DNA: TGTGCCAGCAGCGAAAAGAGAGAGGCAGAGCAGTACTTC.

The chain is built from TRBV5-4 and TRBJ1-1; 11 nucleotides match TRBD1. Looked up from germline, CDR1 is SGHNT and CDR2 is YYREEE (reference sequence). V was clipped by 5 bases and J by 5 bases; unmatched bases: 8. The CDR3 is 15 amino acids. DNA for the CDR3: TGTGCCAGCAGGATGTCCCGGGACAGGGGGACTGAAGCTTTCTTT. Amino acids: CASRMSRDRGTEAFF.

The chain uses TRBV15 and TRBJ1-3; 9 bases line up with TRBD1. This CDR3 has 15 amino acids. Germline CDR1 reads LNHNV; CDR2 reads YYDKDF (reference sequence). V lost 1 base and J lost 2; bases outside the gene matches: 0. The DNA of the CDR3 is TGTGCCACCAGCAGAGGACAGGGGGCTGGAAACACCATATATTTT. Protein: CATSRGQGAGNTIYF.

The chain links TRBV28 to TRBJ2-7, with a possible D match to TRBD1 (6 bases). Germline V gene sequence: CDR1 MDHEN, CDR2 SYDVKM. The CDR3 extends over 14 amino acids. The ends were cut back, 3 bases at V and 0 bases at J, with 9 bases in the middle. The CDR3 DNA follows: TGTGCCAGCAGTTTTACAGGGAGCTCCTACGAGCAGTACTTC. Translation gives CASSFTGSSYEQYF.

This chain connects TRBV4-1 to TRBJ1-4; no clear D. Germline CDR1 is MGHRA and CDR2 is YSYEKL. V lost 1 base and J lost 4, with 10 bases in between. This CDR3 region has 15 residues. The CDR3 nucleotides read TGCGCCAGCAGCCAAGTTGGCGGAGTTAATGAAAAACTGTTTTTT. Translating it yields CASSQVGGVNEKLFF.

This clone was counted once. V gene TRBV15 combines with J gene TRBJ2-1; D gene ambiguous. Trimming stripped 0 bases from V and 10 bases from J, with 10 bases between. The CDR3 totals 13 residues. Germline loops: CDR1 LNHNV, CDR2 YYDKDF (reference sequence). The CDR3 DNA is TGTGCCACCAGCAGAGAACCGCAGAGGGAGCAGTTCTTC. It specifies CATSREPQREQFF.

This clone came up a few times. The V call is TRBV2, the J call TRBJ2-7; 7 bases match TRBD1. Germline assignment: CDR1 SNHLY and CDR2 FYNNEI. Trimming cost V 6 bases and J 2 bases; bases outside gene matches: 10. This CDR3 has 15 amino acids. The CDR3 DNA sequence: TGTGCCAGCAGGCCTCGACAGGGAAGTCCCTACGAGCAGTACTTC. Protein: CASRPRQGSPYEQYF.

V usage is TRBV27 and J usage is TRBJ2-7; a weak D match, TRBD2 (5 bases). This CDR3 is built from 12 residues. V was cut by 6 bases and J by 7 bases, with 13 bases left in between. The germline gives CDR1 MNHEY, CDR2 SMNVEV (reference sequence). DNA for the CDR3: TGTGCCAGCAGCCCCGGGGTGGCGGAGCAGTACTTC. Its translation: CASSPGVAEQYF.

The rearrangement uses TRBV5-6 and TRBJ1-2, with D tentatively TRBD1 (6 bases). The germline V and J ends were trimmed by 2 bases and 8 bases, with 13 bases remaining between them. The CDR3 is made up of 13 amino acids. Germline assignment: CDR1 SGHDT and CDR2 YYEEEE. The CDR3: CASSLRGLGGYTF. The CDR3 bases are TGTGCCAGCAGCTTAAGGGGGTTGGGCGGCTACACCTTC.

This clone was picked up one time. This chain joins TRBV29-1 and TRBJ2-7; a weak D match, TRBD2 (7 bases). Between the trimmed V and J ends, which lost 6 bases and 6 bases, there was a span of 15 bases. The CDR3 totals 12 residues. The germline V gene encodes CDR1 SQVTM and CDR2 ANQGSEA. The DNA of the CDR3 is TGCAGCGTGGGGGGGGGCAACGGCGAGCAGTACTTC. The encoded protein is CSVGGGNGEQYF.

The chain links TRBV19 to TRBJ1-2, with unresolved D. Germline V CDR1 and CDR2: LNHDA, SQIVND (reference sequence). The CDR3 has 14 residues. V was pared by 1 base and J by 2 bases, with 8 bases between. CDR3 DNA sequence: TGTGCCAGTAGTATAGGCCCGCAGAACTATGGCTACACCTTC. It is translated as CASSIGPQNYGYTF. Full variable domain (remainder filled in from reference TRBV19 and TRBJ1-2): DGGITQSPKYLFRKEGQNVTLSCEQNLNHDAMYWYRQDPGQGLRLIYYSQIVNDFQKGDIAEGYSVSREKKESFPLTVTSAQKNPTAFYLCASSIGPQNYGYTFGSGTRLTVV.

The chain has TRBV6-2 or TRBV6-3 and TRBJ2-6; D may be TRBD1 (6 bases). V gave up 4 bases and J gave up 2 bases, with 9 bases separating them. The CDR3 length is 15 residues. Germline V lookup: CDR1 MNHEY, CDR2 SVGEGT. This CDR3 reads CASSSGGTGANVLTF. CDR3 in DNA: TGTGCCAGCAGTTCTGGGGGCACTGGGGCCAACGTCCTGACTTTC.

The rearrangement uses TRBV21-1 and TRBJ1-5; the table's D call, TRBD1, was not checked against the DNA. TRBV21-1 represents a pseudogene. The CDR3 sequence is 17 residues long. Here the CDR3 reads CASRDRGRGSRNQPQHF. CDR3 DNA: TGTGCCAGCCGGGACAGGGGGCGCGGGAGCCGCAATCAGCCCCAGCATTTT.

The rearrangement links TRBV3-1 (or the pseudogene TRBV3-2) to TRBJ2-3; TRBD1 agrees at 9 bases. The CDR3 runs 17 residues. The junction had 10 bases not matched to a gene; V was cut back by 2 bases and J by 4 bases. Germline V CDR1 and CDR2: LGHDT, YNNKEL (reference sequence). The CDR3 protein is CASSQTTGGSRADTQYF. The CDR3 DNA follows: TGTGCCAGCAGCCAAACTACAGGGGGCTCGAGAGCAGATACGCAGTATTTT.